This T cell receptor (beta chain) was found in a study of T cells in severe cutaneous drug reactions. About the study: Collected from acute- or recovery-stage patients: blister fluids/cells and PBMC.

The CDR3 spans 15 residues. Germline V gene data show CDR1 as SGHKS and CDR2 as YYEKEE (reference sequence). Bulk and single-cell libraries used iRepertoire multiplex PCR with TCR subtype-specific primers. Each sample contributed roughly 100-500 ng of RNA for bulk libraries. From its re-call of the multiplex PCR reads, TCRdb lists each CDR3 protein once, without DNA. Recorded for this sample: tens of thousands of distinct CDR3 sequences. The patients sequenced had a carbamazepine-induced Stevens-Johnson syndrome or toxic epidermal necrolysis reaction. Peripheral blood was from CBZ-SJS/TEN patients: roughly five Han Chinese, about 6 European.

The chain has TRBV5-5 and TRBJ2-1; with no DNA, the TCRdb D assignment of TRBD2 cannot be verified. This clonotype originated in a human donor with toxic epidermal necrolysis, a severe cutaneous drug reaction. Sequencing used PBMCs. CDR3 in amino acids: CASSLGLAGGGEQFF.